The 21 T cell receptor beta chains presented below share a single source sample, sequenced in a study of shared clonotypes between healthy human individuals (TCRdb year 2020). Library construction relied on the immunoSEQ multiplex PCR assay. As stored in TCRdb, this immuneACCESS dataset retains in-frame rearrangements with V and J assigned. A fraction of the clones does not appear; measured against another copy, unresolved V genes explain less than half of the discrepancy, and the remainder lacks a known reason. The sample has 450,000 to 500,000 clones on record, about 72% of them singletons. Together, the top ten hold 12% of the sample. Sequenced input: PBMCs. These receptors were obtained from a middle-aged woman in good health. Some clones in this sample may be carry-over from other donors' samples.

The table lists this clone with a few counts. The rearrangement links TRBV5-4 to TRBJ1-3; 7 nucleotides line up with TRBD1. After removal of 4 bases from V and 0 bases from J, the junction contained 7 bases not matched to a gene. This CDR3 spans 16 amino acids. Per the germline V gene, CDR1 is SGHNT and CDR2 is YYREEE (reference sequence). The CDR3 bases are TGTGCCAGCAGCCGAACGACAGGGATCTCTGGAAACACCATATATTTT. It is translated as CASSRTTGISGNTIYF.

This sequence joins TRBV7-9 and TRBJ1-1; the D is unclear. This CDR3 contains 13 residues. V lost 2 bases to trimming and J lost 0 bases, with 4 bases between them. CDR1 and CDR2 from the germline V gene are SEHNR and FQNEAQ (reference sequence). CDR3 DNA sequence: TGTGCCAGCAGCTTAACCATGAACACTGAAGCTTTCTTT. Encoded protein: CASSLTMNTEAFF. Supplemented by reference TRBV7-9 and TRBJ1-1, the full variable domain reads DTGVSQNPRHKITKRGQNVTFRCDPISEHNRLYWYRQTLGQGPEFLTYFQNEAQLEKSRLLSDRFSAERPKGSFSTLEIQRTEQGDSAMYLCASSLTMNTEAFFGQGTRLTVV.

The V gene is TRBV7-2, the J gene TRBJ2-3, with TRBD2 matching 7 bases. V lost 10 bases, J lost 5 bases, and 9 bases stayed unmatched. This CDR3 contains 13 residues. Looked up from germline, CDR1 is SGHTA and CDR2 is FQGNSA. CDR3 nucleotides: TGTGCCACGGGGGTAGGGAGGGGAGATACGCAGTATTTT. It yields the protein CATGVGRGDTQYF.

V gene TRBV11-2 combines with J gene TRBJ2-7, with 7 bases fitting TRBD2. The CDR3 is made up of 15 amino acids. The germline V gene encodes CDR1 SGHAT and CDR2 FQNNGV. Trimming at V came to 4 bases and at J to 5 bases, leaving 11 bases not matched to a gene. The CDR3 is CASSSEGGVIDEQYF. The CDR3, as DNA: TGTGCCAGCAGCTCCGAGGGAGGGGTAATCGACGAGCAGTACTTC.

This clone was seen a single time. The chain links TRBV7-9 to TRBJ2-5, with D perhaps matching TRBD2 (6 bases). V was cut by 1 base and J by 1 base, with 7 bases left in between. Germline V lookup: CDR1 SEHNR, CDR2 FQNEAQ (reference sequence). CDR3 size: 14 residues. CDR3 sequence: CASSLGRGQETQYF. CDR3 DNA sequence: TGTGCCAGCAGCTTAGGGAGGGGCCAAGAGACCCAGTACTTC.

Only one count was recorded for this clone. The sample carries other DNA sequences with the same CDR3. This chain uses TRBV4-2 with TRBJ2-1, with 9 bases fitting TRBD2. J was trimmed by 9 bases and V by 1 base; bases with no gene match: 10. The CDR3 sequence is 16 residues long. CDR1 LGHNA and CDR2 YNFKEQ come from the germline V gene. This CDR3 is CASSQVSSGASGEQFF. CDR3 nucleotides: TGTGCCAGCAGCCAAGTCTCTAGCGGGGCGAGCGGTGAGCAGTTCTTC.

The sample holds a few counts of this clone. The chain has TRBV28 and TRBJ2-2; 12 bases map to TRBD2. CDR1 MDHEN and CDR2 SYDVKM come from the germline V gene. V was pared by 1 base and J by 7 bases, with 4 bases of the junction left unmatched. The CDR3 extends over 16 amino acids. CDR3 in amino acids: CASSLLTSGSNGELFF. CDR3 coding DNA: TGTGCCAGCAGTTTATTGACTAGCGGGAGTAACGGGGAGCTGTTTTTT.

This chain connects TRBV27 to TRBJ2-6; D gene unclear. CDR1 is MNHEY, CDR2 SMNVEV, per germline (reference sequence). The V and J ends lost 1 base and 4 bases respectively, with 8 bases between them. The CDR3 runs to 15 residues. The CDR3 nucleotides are TGTGCCAGCAGTTTATGGGGTACAGGGGCCAACGTCCTGACTTTC. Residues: CASSLWGTGANVLTF.

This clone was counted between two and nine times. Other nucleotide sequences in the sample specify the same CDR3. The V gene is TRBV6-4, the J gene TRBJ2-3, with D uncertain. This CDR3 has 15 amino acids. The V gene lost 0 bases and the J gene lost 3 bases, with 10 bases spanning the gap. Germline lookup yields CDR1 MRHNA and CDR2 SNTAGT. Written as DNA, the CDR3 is TGTGCCAGCAGTGACTCCGCAGGTAGTACAGATACGCAGTATTTT. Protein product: CASSDSAGSTDTQYF.

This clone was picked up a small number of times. CDR3 loop: CRASGNYNEQFF. CDR3 nucleotide sequence: TGCAGAGCTAGCGGGAACTACAATGAGCAGTTCTTC. The chain recombines TRBV29-1 with TRBJ2-1, with 9 bases that match TRBD2. Germline V gene data show CDR1 as SQVTM and CDR2 as ANQGSEA. The CDR3 is 12 amino acids.

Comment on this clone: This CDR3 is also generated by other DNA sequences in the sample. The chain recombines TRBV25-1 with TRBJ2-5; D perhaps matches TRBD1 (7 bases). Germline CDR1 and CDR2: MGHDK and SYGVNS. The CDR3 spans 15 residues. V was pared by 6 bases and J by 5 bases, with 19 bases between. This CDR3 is CASRPSGGQWETQYF. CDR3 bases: TGTGCCAGCAGACCCTCAGGGGGGCAATGGGAGACCCAGTACTTC.

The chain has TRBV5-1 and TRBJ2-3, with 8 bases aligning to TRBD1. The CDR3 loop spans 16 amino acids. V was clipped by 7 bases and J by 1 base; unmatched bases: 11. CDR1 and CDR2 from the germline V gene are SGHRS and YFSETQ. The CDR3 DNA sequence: TGCGCCAGCTTCAACTTTCCGGACAGGGGCACAGATACGCAGTATTTT. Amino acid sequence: CASFNFPDRGTDTQYF.

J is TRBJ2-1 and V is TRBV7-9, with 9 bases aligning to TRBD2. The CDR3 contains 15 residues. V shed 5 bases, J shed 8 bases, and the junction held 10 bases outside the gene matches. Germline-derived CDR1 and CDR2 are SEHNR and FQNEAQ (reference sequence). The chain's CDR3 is CASSLGSGSFDEQFF. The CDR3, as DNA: TGTGCCAGCAGCCTGGGTAGCGGGAGTTTCGATGAGCAGTTCTTC.

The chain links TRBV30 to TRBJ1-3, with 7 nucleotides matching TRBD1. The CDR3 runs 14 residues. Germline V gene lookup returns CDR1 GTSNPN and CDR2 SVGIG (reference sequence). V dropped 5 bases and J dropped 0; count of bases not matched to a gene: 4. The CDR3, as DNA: TGTGCCTGGGGGGACAGCAACTCTGGAAACACCATATATTTT. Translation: CAWGDSNSGNTIYF.

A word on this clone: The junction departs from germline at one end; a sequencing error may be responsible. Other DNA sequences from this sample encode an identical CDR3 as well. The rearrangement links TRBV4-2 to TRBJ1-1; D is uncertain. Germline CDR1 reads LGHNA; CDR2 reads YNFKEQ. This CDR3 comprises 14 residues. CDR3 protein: CASSQDIGPGEAFF. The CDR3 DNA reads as TGTGCCAGCAGCCAAGATATCGGCCCGGGTGAAGCTTTCTTC.

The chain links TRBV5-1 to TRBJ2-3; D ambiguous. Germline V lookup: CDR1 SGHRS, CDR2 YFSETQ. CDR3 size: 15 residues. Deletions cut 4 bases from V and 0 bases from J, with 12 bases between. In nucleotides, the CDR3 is TGCGCCAGCAGCATTTTGACACCGAGCACAGATACGCAGTATTTT. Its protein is CASSILTPSTDTQYF.

CDR3 sequence (DNA): TGTGCCATCAGGGATAGCGGAACCACAGATACGCAGTATTTT. Protein product: CAIRDSGTTDTQYF. V gene TRBV10-3 combines with J gene TRBJ2-3, with D perhaps TRBD2 (6 bases). The V gene lost 6 bases and the J gene lost 2 bases, with 12 bases spanning the gap. Germline CDR1 reads ENHRY; CDR2 reads SYGVKD. The CDR3 has 14 residues.

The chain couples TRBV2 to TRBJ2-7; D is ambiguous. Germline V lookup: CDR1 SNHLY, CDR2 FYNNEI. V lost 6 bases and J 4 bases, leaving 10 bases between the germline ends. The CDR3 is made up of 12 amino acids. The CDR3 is CASRGPRYEQYF. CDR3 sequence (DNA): TGTGCCAGCAGGGGCCCCCGATACGAGCAGTACTTC.

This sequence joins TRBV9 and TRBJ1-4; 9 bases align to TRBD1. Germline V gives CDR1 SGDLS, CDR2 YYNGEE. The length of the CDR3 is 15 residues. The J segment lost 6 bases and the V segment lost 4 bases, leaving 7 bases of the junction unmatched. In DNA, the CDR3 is TGTGCCAGCAGCTCAGCAGGACAGGGGTATGAAAAACTGTTTTTT. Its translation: CASSSAGQGYEKLFF. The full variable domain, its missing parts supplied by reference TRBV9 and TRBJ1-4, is DSGVTQTPKHLITATGQRVTLRCSPRSGDLSVYWYQQSLDQGLQFLIQYYNGEERAKGNILERFSAQQFPDLHSELNLSSLELGDSALYFCASSSAGQGYEKLFFGSGTQLSVL.

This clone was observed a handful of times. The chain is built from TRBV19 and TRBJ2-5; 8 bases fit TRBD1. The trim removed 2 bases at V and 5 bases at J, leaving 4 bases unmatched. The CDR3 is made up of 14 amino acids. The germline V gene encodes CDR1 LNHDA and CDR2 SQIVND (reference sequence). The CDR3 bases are TGTGCCAGTAGTATAACAGGGGGGACCGAGACCCAGTACTTC. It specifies CASSITGGTETQYF.

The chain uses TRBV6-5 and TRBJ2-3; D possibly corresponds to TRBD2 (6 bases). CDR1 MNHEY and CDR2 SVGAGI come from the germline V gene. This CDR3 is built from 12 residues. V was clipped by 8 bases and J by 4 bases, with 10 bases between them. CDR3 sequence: CASRDSADTQYF. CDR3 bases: TGTGCCAGCCGGGACTCTGCAGATACGCAGTATTTT.